The 24 T cell receptor beta chains presented below share a single source sample, sequenced in a study of graft-versus-host responses after intestinal transplantation. For these TCRs, the target antigens are not known. Here immunoSEQ multiplex PCR was the method, and the copy in TCRdb shows in-frame clones only, minus some. The repertoire holds fewer than 95,000 clones, 85% to 95% seen once, with roughly 0.49% in the top ten. The sequences come from unstimulated CD8+ T cells sorted from spleen or lymph node cells, collected before intestinal transplant. The source is a human donor who received an intestinal transplant.

The J gene is TRBJ2-1, the V gene TRBV7-6, with TRBD2 identical over 10 bases. CDR1 SGHVS and CDR2 FNYEAQ come from the germline V gene. The V gene end was trimmed by 5 bases and the J gene end by 3 bases; junction bases not matched to a gene: 4. There are 15 residues in the CDR3. In nucleotides, the CDR3 is TGTGCCAGCAGCCTACTAGCGGGAATCTACAATGAGCAGTTCTTC. Translation: CASSLLAGIYNEQFF.

The rearrangement uses TRBV5-1 and TRBJ2-1, with 7 bases lining up with TRBD2. V dropped 4 bases and J dropped 7; count of bases not matched to a gene: 8. Germline lookup yields CDR1 SGHRS and CDR2 YFSETQ. The length of the CDR3 is 14 residues. CDR3: CASSPLAGANEQFF. The CDR3 nucleotides read TGCGCCAGCAGCCCCCTGGCGGGAGCGAATGAGCAGTTCTTC.

This clone was detected only once. V usage is TRBV4-1 and J usage is TRBJ2-5; 7 bases map to TRBD2. Germline trimming cut 1 base from V and 4 bases from J; bases unmatched to any gene: 15. Germline lookup yields CDR1 MGHRA and CDR2 YSYEKL. The CDR3 consists of 18 residues. CDR3 protein: CASSQGFYGEGDGETQYF. The DNA for the CDR3 is TGCGCCAGCAGCCAAGGGTTTTACGGGGAGGGCGATGGAGAGACCCAGTACTTC.

V is TRBV10-1 and J is TRBJ2-1; TRBD2 might be the D (7 bases). V was pared by 2 bases and J by 0 bases, with 11 bases between. The CDR3 runs to 16 residues. Germline V gene data show CDR1 as WNHNN and CDR2 as SYGVQD (reference sequence). The CDR3 protein is CASSEGGGSSYNEQFF. CDR3 DNA sequence: TGCGCCAGCAGTGAGGGGGGCGGGAGCTCCTACAATGAGCAGTTCTTC.

This chain joins TRBV4-3 and TRBJ1-6; 7 bases map to TRBD1. The trim removed 7 bases at V and 3 bases at J, leaving 9 bases unmatched. The length of the CDR3 is 16 residues. Germline V gene sequence: CDR1 LGHNA, CDR2 YSLEER. CDR3: CASKSRGQVYNSPLHF. The CDR3 bases are TGCGCCAGCAAGTCACGCGGACAGGTCTATAATTCACCCCTCCACTTT.

The rearrangement links TRBV28 to TRBJ1-3; possible D gene TRBD1, 5 bases. This CDR3 spans 14 amino acids. V was shortened by 7 bases and J by 7 bases, with 17 bases between the two germline ends. Germline V gene data show CDR1 as MDHEN and CDR2 as SYDVKM. CDR3 amino acids: CASTTSGAWNTIYF. The CDR3 DNA reads TGTGCCAGCACCACCAGTGGGGCCTGGAACACCATATATTTT.

The chain uses TRBV2 and TRBJ2-7; 7 bases are a match to TRBD1. Germline CDR1 SNHLY, CDR2 FYNNEI. This CDR3 region has 14 residues. V lost 8 bases and J lost 5; bases outside the gene matches: 12. The CDR3 nucleotides are TGTGCCAGCGGGCTAGGGGGCGATGCCCACGAGCAGTACTTC. Protein sequence: CASGLGGDAHEQYF. Drawing the rest from reference TRBV2 and TRBJ2-7, the complete variable domain is EPEVTQTPSHQVTQMGQEVILRCVPISNHLYFYWYRQILGQKVEFLVSFYNNEISEKSEIFDDQFSVERPDGSNFTLKIRSTKLEDSAMYFCASGLGGDAHEQYFGPGTRLTVT.

V and J are TRBV4-1 and TRBJ1-2; D is unclear. Trimming removed 0 bases at V and 8 bases at J, with 7 bases between. The CDR3 consists of 12 residues. Germline V gene sequence: CDR1 MGHRA, CDR2 YSYEKL. The CDR3 loop is CASSQDERGYTF. The CDR3, as DNA: TGCGCCAGCAGCCAAGACGAGAGAGGCTACACCTTC.

The genes are TRBV7-8 and TRBJ2-1, with 7 bases that match TRBD2. The CDR3 covers 16 residues. The junction had 8 bases not matched to a gene; V was cut back by 5 bases and J by 1 base. Germline V gene sequence: CDR1 SGHVS, CDR2 FQNEAQ. The CDR3 region has the DNA TGTGCCAGCAGCGGTTATCTAGCGGAATCCTACAATGAGCAGTTCTTC. Translating it yields CASSGYLAESYNEQFF.

The chain is built from TRBV30 and TRBJ2-7; D is possibly TRBD1 (5 bases). This CDR3 is 14 amino acids long. The germline gives CDR1 GTSNPN, CDR2 SVGIG (reference sequence). With 2 bases removed from V and 1 base from J, the gap between germline ends came to 12 bases. CDR3 sequence: CAWSFSTVSYEQYF. Here the CDR3 DNA reads TGTGCCTGGAGTTTCTCGACAGTATCCTACGAGCAGTACTTC.

The rearrangement uses TRBV2 and TRBJ2-5, with 9 bases fitting TRBD1. Germline CDR1 and CDR2: SNHLY and FYNNEI. V dropped 9 bases and J dropped 3; count of bases not matched to a gene: 2. The CDR3 totals 12 residues. In DNA, the CDR3 is TGTGCCAGGGGGACAGGGAAAGAGACCCAGTACTTC. This sequence encodes CARGTGKETQYF.

The rearrangement links TRBV14 to TRBJ1-4, with a weak D call TRBD1 (6 bases). The CDR3 covers 17 residues. Germline CDR1 is SGHDN and CDR2 is FVKESK. V lost 1 base to trimming and J lost 7 bases, with 19 bases between them. Here the CDR3 reads CASSQGQVSGISEKLFF. The DNA of the CDR3 is TGTGCCAGCAGCCAAGGACAGGTGTCGGGGATTAGTGAAAAACTGTTTTTT.

The chain is built from TRBV5-5 and TRBJ2-5; D not resolved. The end of the DNA aligns better with TRBJ2-7, so the J call may be wrong. The CDR3 consists of 14 residues. Germline values: CDR1 SGHKS, CDR2 YYEKEE (reference sequence). The CDR3 here is CASSLASADYEQYF. Here the CDR3 DNA reads TGTGCCAGCAGCTTGGCGAGCGCCGACTACGAGCAGTACTTC.

The chain recombines TRBV4-2 with TRBJ2-7; weak D call: TRBD2 (7 bases). CDR1 is LGHNA, CDR2 YNFKEQ, per germline. V was clipped by 0 bases and J by 1 base, with 22 bases between them. The CDR3 has 19 amino acids. CDR3 region: CASSQDDRAGQVISYEQYF. CDR3 DNA sequence: TGTGCCAGCAGCCAAGATGACCGAGCGGGACAAGTAATTTCCTACGAGCAGTACTTC.

V and J are TRBV4-1 and TRBJ2-3; D ambiguous. This CDR3 has 15 residues. The germline V gene encodes CDR1 MGHRA and CDR2 YSYEKL. V lost 1 base and J 2 bases, leaving 10 bases between the germline ends. CDR3 nucleotide sequence: TGCGCCAGCAGCCAAGTTGCGGAGCTCACAGATACGCAGTATTTT. It is translated as CASSQVAELTDTQYF.

The V and J genes are TRBV6-1 and TRBJ2-7; D is perhaps TRBD1 (6 bases). Trimming took off 2 bases at V and 7 bases at J, with 6 bases between the two ends. CDR1 is MNHNS, CDR2 SASEGT, per germline. The CDR3 runs to 11 residues. The CDR3 DNA follows: TGTGCCAGCAGTGAACAGGGGGAGCAGTACTTC. Its protein is CASSEQGEQYF.

Comments on this clone: Other DNA sequences in the sample encode the same CDR3. The chain employs TRBV19 and TRBJ2-7, with 10 bases that match TRBD1. V shed 5 bases, J shed 2 bases, and the junction held 3 bases outside the gene matches. The CDR3 runs to 14 residues. Germline CDR1 reads LNHDA; CDR2 reads SQIVND (reference sequence). The CDR3 nucleotides are TGTGCCAGTAGTCCGACAGGGGGCGCCTACGAGCAGTACTTC. Protein: CASSPTGGAYEQYF.

The chain links TRBV19 to TRBJ2-7; D may be TRBD1 (6 bases). From germline, CDR1 is LNHDA and CDR2 SQIVND (reference sequence). V was pared by 9 bases and J by 3 bases, with 15 bases between. The CDR3 runs to 13 residues. The CDR3 loop reads CASGEGESYEQYF. The CDR3 coding sequence is TGTGCCAGCGGTGAGGGGGAGAGCTACGAGCAGTACTTC.

The count of this clone is one. The chain links TRBV27 to TRBJ2-1; D is perhaps TRBD2 (5 bases). CDR1 MNHEY and CDR2 SMNVEV come from the germline V gene (reference sequence). The V and J ends lost 5 bases and 0 bases respectively, with 11 bases between them. This CDR3 region has 15 residues. The CDR3 region is CASSPDSSSYNEQFF. The CDR3 DNA sequence: TGTGCCAGCAGTCCGGACTCCAGCTCCTACAATGAGCAGTTCTTC.

The chain recombines TRBV28 with TRBJ2-7; D is undetermined. This CDR3 spans 14 amino acids. Between the trimmed V and J ends, which lost 6 bases and 3 bases, there was a span of 15 bases. Germline CDR1 is MDHEN and CDR2 is SYDVKM. CDR3 sequence (DNA): TGTGCCAGCAGCTTAGATGAACTAAACTACGAGCAGTACTTC. Translation gives CASSLDELNYEQYF.

The genes are TRBV6-5 and TRBJ2-5; 9 nucleotides agree with TRBD2. J lost 5 bases, V lost 4 bases, and 11 bases had no gene match. Germline V gives CDR1 MNHEY, CDR2 SVGAGI. This CDR3 is built from 16 residues. The CDR3 here is CASSSPTSGLGETQYF. As DNA, the CDR3 is TGTGCCAGCAGTTCGCCGACTAGCGGCTTGGGCGAGACCCAGTACTTC.

The chain links TRBV29-1 to TRBJ2-7, with D possibly matching TRBD1 (5 bases). Germline V gives CDR1 SQVTM, CDR2 ANQGSEA. The CDR3 covers 14 residues. V lost 4 bases and J 0 bases, leaving 13 bases between the germline ends. In DNA, the CDR3 is TGCAGCGTTGTGGGCGGCGACAGCTCCTACGAGCAGTACTTC. Amino acid sequence: CSVVGGDSSYEQYF.

This CDR3 reads CASSSGLAGVEQYF. CDR3 sequence (DNA): TGTGCCAGCAGCTCGGGACTAGCGGGAGTCGAGCAGTACTTC. The chain joins TRBV7-9 to TRBJ2-7; 14 bases align to TRBD2. V was clipped by 4 bases and J by 6 bases; unmatched bases: 2. The V gene's germline CDR1 is SEHNR and CDR2 FQNEAQ (reference sequence). The CDR3 has 14 amino acids.

The chain recombines TRBV21-1 with TRBJ1-6. TRBV21-1 corresponds to a pseudogene. The CDR3 runs to 19 residues. CDR3 residues: CASSKALSRGCSYNSPLHF. The CDR3 DNA sequence: TGTGCCAGCAGCAAAGCGCTGAGTCGGGGGTGTTCCTATAATTCACCCCTCCACTTT.